The entry below describes one T cell receptor beta chain. Its antigen is unknown. No base qualities exist here, and no much larger clone lies one base off it. This record comes from a study of blood T cell repertoires in COVID-19 (dated by TCRdb to 2020 to 2022). For context, the study as a whole: Samples covering the acute and convalescent phases of COVID-19 were provided by collaborators in the United States, Italy and Spain. Where available, HLA class I and class II types were obtained from metadata supplied by the sample provider rather than from assay-based typing. Nearly every sample came with metadata listing a de-identified subject ID, COVID-19 status, age in years and sex. Samples came from the ongoing ImmuneRACE study (first 160 participants) plus 1,254 subjects from 6 global collaborators. The dataset comprised deeply sampled blood TCRbeta repertoires from subjects exposed to, actively infected with, or recovered from COVID-19. The material from the prospective study consisted of cDNA or gDNA derived from T cells, B-cell-depleted T cells, or PBMCs. The repertoires were released in a freely available public database intended as a resource for research on the immune response to SARS-CoV-2.

Samples from volunteer blood donors who had recovered from COVID-19 were contributed by a second Seattle source. Each collaborating institution followed its own protocols to collect whole blood in K2EDTA tubes. Collaborator samples were shipped for TCRbeta analysis as frozen whole blood, isolated PBMCs, or DNA extracted from either sample type. TCRbeta CDR3 regions were amplified from genomic DNA by means of the immunoSEQ Assay, a bias-controlled multiplex PCR. Concerning the study's data processing: Nucleated cell counts per sample were estimated from amplification of reference gene primers within the assay. To quantify the absolute abundance of each unique TCRbeta CDR3 rearrangement, sequence reads were collapsed and filtered. For each sample, productive Simpson clonality was calculated as the square root of Simpson's diversity index across productive rearrangements. Drawn from immuneACCESS, this table holds only the in-frame rearrangements with V and J called that TCRdb kept. Clones are partly lost; checked studies trace under half to an unresolved V gene and leave the rest unexplained. The V and J calls and the clone size are those of that table, but D and trimming were determined from the DNA. The sample includes under 200,000 clones, with about nine tenths observed a single time. The ten most abundant clones make up around 3.9% of the sample.

Overall results and qualifications from the work: The amount of clinical and demographic metadata varied by source and participant and was provided uncurated.

The CDR3 holds 16 amino acids from the cysteine to the phenylalanine. Only the CDR3 DNA is retained, 48 bases long and in frame from the first base. CDR1 SGHRS and CDR2 YFSETQ are derived from the germline V gene. The trim is 3 bases for V and 0 bases for J, with a gap of 14 bases between the germline ends. Here the chain combines TRBV5-1 and TRBJ2-3; the D gene is perhaps TRBD2, from 6 matching bases. This clonotype originated in a woman aged 55 to 70 who had recovered from COVID-19. Material: peripheral blood. The DNA sequence follows: TGCGCCAGCAGCTCACGACCGGGGACTAGCACAGATACGCAGTATTTT. Its product reads: CASSSRPGTSTDTQYF.